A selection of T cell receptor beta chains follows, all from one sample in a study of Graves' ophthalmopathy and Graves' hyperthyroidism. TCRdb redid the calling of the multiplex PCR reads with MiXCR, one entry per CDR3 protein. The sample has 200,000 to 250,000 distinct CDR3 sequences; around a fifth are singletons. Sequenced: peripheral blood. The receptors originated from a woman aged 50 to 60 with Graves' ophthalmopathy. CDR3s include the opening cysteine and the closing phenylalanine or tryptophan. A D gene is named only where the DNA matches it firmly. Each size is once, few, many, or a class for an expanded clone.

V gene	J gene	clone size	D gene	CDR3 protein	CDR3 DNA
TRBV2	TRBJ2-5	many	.	CAPVRQETQYF	TGTGCCCCCGTTAGGCAAGAGACCCAGTACTTC
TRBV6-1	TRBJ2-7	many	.	CASSTYQGSHEQYF	TGTGCCAGCAGTACCTACCAGGGGTCCCACGAGCAGTACTTC
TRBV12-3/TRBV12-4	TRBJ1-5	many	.	CASSLDSMSNQPQHF	TGTGCCAGCAGTTTAGATTCCATGAGCAATCAGCCCCAGCATTTT
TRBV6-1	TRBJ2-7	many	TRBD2	CASSITSGRIEQYF	TGTGCCAGCAGTATAACTAGCGGGAGGATAGAGCAGTACTTC
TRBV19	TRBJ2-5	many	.	CASSPRGGAGMPDRETQYF	TGTGCCAGTAGTCCTCGAGGTGGGGCGGGAATGCCGGATCGCGAGACCCAGTACTTC
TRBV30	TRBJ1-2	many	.	CAWSEGLHYGYTF	TGTGCCTGGAGTGAAGGACTCCACTATGGCTACACCTTC
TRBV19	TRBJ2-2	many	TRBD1	CASSTRGTGGSGELFF	TGTGCCAGTAGCACTAGGGGGACAGGGGGCTCCGGGGAGCTGTTTTTT
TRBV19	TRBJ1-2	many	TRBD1	CASSTGTDHSNYGYTF	TGTGCCAGTAGTACGGGGACAGACCACTCTAACTATGGCTACACCTTC
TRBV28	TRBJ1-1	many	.	CASRRGIEVNTEAFF	TGTGCCAGCAGAAGGGGGATTGAGGTTAACACTGAAGCTTTCTTT
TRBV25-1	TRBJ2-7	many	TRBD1	CASRTGTGGQEQYF	TGTGCCAGCAGAACCGGGACAGGGGGGCAGGAGCAGTACTTC
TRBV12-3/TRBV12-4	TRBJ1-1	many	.	CASSSNKAEAFF	TGTGCCAGCAGCTCTAACAAGGCTGAAGCTTTCTTT
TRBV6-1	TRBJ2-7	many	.	CASSEEVSSVYEQYF	TGTGCCAGCAGTGAAGAGGTCAGTTCAGTCTACGAGCAGTACTTC
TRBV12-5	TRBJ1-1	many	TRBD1	CASGPGTGGLATEAFF	TGTGCTAGTGGTCCCGGGACAGGGGGCTTGGCCACTGAAGCTTTCTTT
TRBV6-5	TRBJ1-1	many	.	CASRTGTQAFF	TGTGCCAGCAGGACGGGGACTCAAGCTTTCTTT
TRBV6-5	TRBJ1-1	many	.	CASSYSNHGEAFF	TGTGCCAGCAGTTACTCGAACCACGGTGAAGCTTTCTTT
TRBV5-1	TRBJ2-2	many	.	CASSSDNTGELFF	TGCGCCAGCAGCTCCGATAACACCGGGGAGCTGTTTTTT